Listed below are T cell receptor beta chains from one sample, sequenced in a study of beta chain features in type 1 diabetes. Profiling relied on immunoSEQ multiplex PCR, and the TCRdb table lists in-frame clones only, not all of them. The top ten hold 0.3% of the sample, which has over 25,000 clones, approximately 53% seen once. The sequenced material came from stem cell memory CD4+ T cells from blood. The receptor set was obtained from a man younger than 45 with type 1 diabetes. CDR3s include the opening cysteine and the closing phenylalanine or tryptophan.

V: TRBV4-1
J: TRBJ2-5
CDR3: CASSQAGQAPVETQYF

V: TRBV5-4
J: TRBJ2-5
CDR3: CASSLSLAGGQETQYF

V: TRBV7-9
J: TRBJ2-7
CDR3: CASSLAGSGRHYEQYF

V: TRBV5-6
J: TRBJ2-7
CDR3: CASSSLQGGGHEQYF

V: TRBV6-6
J: TRBJ2-7
CDR3: CASRQLGGTSEQYF

V: TRBV2
J: TRBJ2-2
CDR3: CASTTVLGGTGELFF

V: TRBV2
J: TRBJ1-2
CDR3: CASSEALEAGYTF

V: TRBV6-1
J: TRBJ1-1
CDR3: CASSEPGQNTEAFF

V: TRBV5-4
J: TRBJ2-1
CDR3: CASSLQSRGAGGGEQFF

V: TRBV7-6
J: TRBJ2-1
CDR3: CASSLGRVNEQFF

V: TRBV30
J: TRBJ2-6
CDR3: CAWDRGRAGANVLTF

V: TRBV13
J: TRBJ1-1
CDR3: CASSLNPDTEAFF

V: TRBV7-9
J: TRBJ2-3
CDR3: CASGLAGVEDTQYF

V: TRBV4-1
J: TRBJ1-6
CDR3: CASSQRAREEGYNSPLHF

V: TRBV5-1
J: TRBJ1-4
CDR3: CASSFGYRNEKLFF

V: TRBV4-2
J: TRBJ2-7
CDR3: CASSQEGPRAGGLYEQYF

V: TRBV30
J: TRBJ2-3
CDR3: CAWSATKRTDTQYF

V: TRBV19
J: TRBJ1-2
CDR3: CASSPPDRGYGYTF

V: TRBV27
J: TRBJ1-2
CDR3: CASSGWDRVGGYTF

V: TRBV11-2
J: TRBJ1-5
CDR3: CASSLGGGNQPQHF

V: TRBV5-1
J: TRBJ2-7
CDR3: CASSLTTSGGAYEQYF

V: TRBV27
J: TRBJ2-1
CDR3: CASSPQLNLNPPYNEQFF

V: TRBV9
J: TRBJ2-2
CDR3: CASSVKGADTGELFF

V: TRBV6-5
J: TRBJ2-3
CDR3: CASRRTGTDTQYF

V: TRBV18
J: TRBJ2-7
CDR3: CASSLDSTYEQYF

V: TRBV10-3
J: TRBJ2-3
CDR3: CAIGTGVADTQYF

V: TRBV2
J: TRBJ1-4
CDR3: CASSPAQGDNEKLFF

V: TRBV2
J: TRBJ1-6
CDR3: CASSSGTTANSPLHF

V: TRBV6-5
J: TRBJ1-1
CDR3: CASGRSSKNTEAFF

V: TRBV23-1
J: TRBJ1-5
CDR3: CASSQSVIVEYGNQPQHF

V: TRBV6-1
J: TRBJ2-1
CDR3: CASSAAGGGSGPYNEQFF